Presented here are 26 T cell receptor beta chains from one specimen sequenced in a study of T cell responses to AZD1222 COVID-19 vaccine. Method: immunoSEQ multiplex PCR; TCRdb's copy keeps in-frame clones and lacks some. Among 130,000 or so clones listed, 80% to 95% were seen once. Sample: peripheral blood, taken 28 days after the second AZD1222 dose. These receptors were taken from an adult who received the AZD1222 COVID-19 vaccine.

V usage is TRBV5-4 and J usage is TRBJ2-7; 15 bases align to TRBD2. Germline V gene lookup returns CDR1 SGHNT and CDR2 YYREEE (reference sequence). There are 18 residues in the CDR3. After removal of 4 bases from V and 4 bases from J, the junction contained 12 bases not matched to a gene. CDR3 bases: TGTGCCAGCAGCACCCGGACTAGCGGGAGGGGGCATGGGTACGAGCAGTACTTC. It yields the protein CASSTRTSGRGHGYEQYF.

Written as DNA, the CDR3 is TGTGCCAGCAGCTTAAGGGGCAATCAGCCCCAGCATTTT. This encodes CASSLRGNQPQHF. This rearrangement joins TRBV7-2 to TRBJ1-5; D remains ambiguous. CDR1 is SGHTA and CDR2 is FQGNSA in the germline V gene. CDR3 length: 13 residues. Deletions cut 2 bases from V and 2 bases from J, with 4 bases between.

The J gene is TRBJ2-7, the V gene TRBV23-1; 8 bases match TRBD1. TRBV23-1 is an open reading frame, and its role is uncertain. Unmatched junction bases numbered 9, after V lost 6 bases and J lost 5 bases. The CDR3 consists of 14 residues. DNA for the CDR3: TGCGCCAGCAGACCAACAGGGGGTGACGACGAGCAGTACTTC. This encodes CASRPTGGDDEQYF.

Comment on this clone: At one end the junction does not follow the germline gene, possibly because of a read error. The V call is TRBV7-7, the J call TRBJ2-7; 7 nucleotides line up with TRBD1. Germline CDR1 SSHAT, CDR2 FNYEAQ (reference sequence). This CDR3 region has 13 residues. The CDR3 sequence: CASSSGQRGEQYF. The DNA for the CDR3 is TGTGCTAGCAGCTCGGGACAGAGGGGAGAGCAGTACTTC.

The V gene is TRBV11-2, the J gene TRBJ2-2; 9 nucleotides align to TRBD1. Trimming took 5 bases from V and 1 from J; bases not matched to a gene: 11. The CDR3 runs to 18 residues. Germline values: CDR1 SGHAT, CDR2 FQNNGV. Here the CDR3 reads CASSPEHRDRVNTGELFF. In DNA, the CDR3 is TGTGCCAGCAGCCCCGAACACCGGGACAGGGTGAACACCGGGGAGCTGTTTTTT.

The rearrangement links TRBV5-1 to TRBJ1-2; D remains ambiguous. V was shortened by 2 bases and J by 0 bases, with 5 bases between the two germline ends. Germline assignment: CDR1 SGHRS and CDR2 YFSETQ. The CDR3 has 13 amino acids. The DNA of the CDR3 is TGCGCCAGCAGCTTTAGAGCTAACTATGGCTACACCTTC. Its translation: CASSFRANYGYTF. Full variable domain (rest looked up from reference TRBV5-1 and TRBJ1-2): KAGVTQTPRYLIKTRGQQVTLSCSPISGHRSVSWYQQTPGQGLQFLFEYFSETQRNKGNFPGRFSGRQFSNSRSEMNVSTLELGDSALYLCASSFRANYGYTFGSGTRLTVV.

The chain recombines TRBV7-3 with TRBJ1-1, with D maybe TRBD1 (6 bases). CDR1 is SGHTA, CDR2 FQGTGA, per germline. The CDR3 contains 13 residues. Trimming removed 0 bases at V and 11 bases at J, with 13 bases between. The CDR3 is CASSLTVRGEAFF. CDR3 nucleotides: TGTGCCAGCAGCTTAACTGTCAGGGGAGAGGCTTTCTTT. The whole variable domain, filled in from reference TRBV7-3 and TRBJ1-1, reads GAGVSQTPSNKVTEKGKYVELRCDPISGHTALYWYRQSLGQGPEFLIYFQGTGAADDSGLPNDRFFAVRPEGSVSTLKIQRTERGDSAVYLCASSLTVRGEAFFGQGTRLTVV.

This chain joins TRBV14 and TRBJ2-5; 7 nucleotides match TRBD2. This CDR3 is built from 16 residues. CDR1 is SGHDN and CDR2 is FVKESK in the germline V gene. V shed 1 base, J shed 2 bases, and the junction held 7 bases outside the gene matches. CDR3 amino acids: CASSQVQSSGQETQYF. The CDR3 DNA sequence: TGTGCCAGCAGCCAAGTGCAGTCTAGCGGACAAGAGACCCAGTACTTC.

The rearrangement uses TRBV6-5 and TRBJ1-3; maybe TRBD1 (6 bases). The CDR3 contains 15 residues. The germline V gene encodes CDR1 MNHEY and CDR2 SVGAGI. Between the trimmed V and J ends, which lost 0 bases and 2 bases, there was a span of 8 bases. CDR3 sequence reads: CASSYSYRAGNTIYF. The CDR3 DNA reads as TGTGCCAGCAGTTACTCGTACAGGGCTGGAAACACCATATATTTT.

The chain's CDR3 is CASSIVGVEAETQYF. The DNA for the CDR3 is TGTGCCAGTAGTATAGTGGGGGTAGAGGCGGAGACCCAGTACTTC. The chain employs TRBV19 and TRBJ2-5, with D tentatively TRBD1 or TRBD2 (5 bases each). Trimming took 1 base from V and 5 from J, leaving 14 bases between them. This CDR3 has 15 amino acids. The germline gives CDR1 LNHDA, CDR2 SQIVND (reference sequence). Full variable domain (missing parts from reference TRBV19 and TRBJ2-5): DGGITQSPKYLFRKEGQNVTLSCEQNLNHDAMYWYRQDPGQGLRLIYYSQIVNDFQKGDIAEGYSVSREKKESFPLTVTSAQKNPTAFYLCASSIVGVEAETQYFGPGTRLLVL.

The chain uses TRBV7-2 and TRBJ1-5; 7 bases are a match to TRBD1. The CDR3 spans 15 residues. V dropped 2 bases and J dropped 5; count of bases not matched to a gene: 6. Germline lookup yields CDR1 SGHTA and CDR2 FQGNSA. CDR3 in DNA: TGTGCCAGCAGCTTAAGGCAGGGGGGGGATCAGCCCCAGCATTTT. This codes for CASSLRQGGDQPQHF.

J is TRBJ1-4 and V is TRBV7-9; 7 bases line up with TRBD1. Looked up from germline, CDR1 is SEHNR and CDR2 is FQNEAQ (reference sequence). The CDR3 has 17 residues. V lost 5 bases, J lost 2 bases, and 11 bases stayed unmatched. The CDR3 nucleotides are TGTGCCAGCAGCCCCAGGGGGTTCGGTGCGACTAATGAAAAACTGTTTTTT. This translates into CASSPRGFGATNEKLFF.

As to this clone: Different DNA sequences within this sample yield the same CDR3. The CDR3 loop is CASSLSEDQPQHF. CDR3 bases: TGTGCCAGCAGTTTGAGTGAGGATCAGCCCCAGCATTTT. The chain uses TRBV12-3 or TRBV12-4 and TRBJ1-5; D gene unclear. The CDR3 loop spans 13 amino acids. V was clipped by 3 bases and J by 5 bases, with 8 bases between them.

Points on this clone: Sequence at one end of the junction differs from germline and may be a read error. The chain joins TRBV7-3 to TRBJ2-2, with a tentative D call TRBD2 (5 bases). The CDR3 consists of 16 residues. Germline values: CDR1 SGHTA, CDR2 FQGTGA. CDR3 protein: CASSLALSGNPGELFF. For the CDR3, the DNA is TGTGCCAGCAGCTTAGCCCTCTCGGGGAACCCCGGGGAGCTGTTTTTT. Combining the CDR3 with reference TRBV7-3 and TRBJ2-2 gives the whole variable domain GAGVSQTPSNKVTEKGKYVELRCDPISGHTALYWYRQSLGQGPEFLIYFQGTGAADDSGLPNDRFFAVRPEGSVSTLKIQRTERGDSAVYLCASSLALSGNPGELFFGEGSRLTVL.

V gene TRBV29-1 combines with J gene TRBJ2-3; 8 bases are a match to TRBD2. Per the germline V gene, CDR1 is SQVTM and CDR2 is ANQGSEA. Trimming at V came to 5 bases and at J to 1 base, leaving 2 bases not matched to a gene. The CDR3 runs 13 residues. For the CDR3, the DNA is TGCAGCGTTAAGACTAGCGGCACAGATACGCAGTATTTT. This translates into CSVKTSGTDTQYF.

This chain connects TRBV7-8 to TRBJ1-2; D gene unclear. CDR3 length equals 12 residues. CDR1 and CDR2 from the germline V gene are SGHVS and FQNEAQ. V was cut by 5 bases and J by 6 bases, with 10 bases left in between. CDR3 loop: CASSLYGDGYTF. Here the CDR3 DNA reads TGTGCCAGCAGCCTATACGGGGATGGCTACACCTTC.

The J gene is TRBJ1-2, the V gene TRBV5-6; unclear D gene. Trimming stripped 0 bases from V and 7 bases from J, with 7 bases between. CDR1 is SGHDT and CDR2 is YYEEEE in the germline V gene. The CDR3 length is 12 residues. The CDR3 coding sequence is TGTGCCAGCAGCTTGGTAGTCGGTGGCTACACCTTC. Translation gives CASSLVVGGYTF.

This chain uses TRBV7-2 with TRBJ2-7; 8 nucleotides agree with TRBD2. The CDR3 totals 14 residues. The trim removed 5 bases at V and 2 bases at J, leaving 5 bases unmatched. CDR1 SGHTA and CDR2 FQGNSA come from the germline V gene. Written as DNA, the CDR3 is TGTGCCAGCAGCCCCACTAGCGGACCCTACGAGCAGTACTTC. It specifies CASSPTSGPYEQYF.

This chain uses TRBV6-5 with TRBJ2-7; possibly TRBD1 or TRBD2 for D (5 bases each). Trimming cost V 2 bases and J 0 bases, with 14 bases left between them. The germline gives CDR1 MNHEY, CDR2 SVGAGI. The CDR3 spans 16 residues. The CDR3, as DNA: TGTGCCAGCAGTTACCTCGGGGCTTCCAGCTCCTACGAGCAGTACTTC. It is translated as CASSYLGASSSYEQYF.

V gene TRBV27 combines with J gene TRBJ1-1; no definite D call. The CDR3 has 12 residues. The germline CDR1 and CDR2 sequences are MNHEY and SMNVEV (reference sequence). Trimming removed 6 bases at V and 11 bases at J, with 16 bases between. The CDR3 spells CASRPTETRAFF. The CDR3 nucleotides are TGTGCCAGCAGACCTACAGAGACAAGGGCTTTCTTT.

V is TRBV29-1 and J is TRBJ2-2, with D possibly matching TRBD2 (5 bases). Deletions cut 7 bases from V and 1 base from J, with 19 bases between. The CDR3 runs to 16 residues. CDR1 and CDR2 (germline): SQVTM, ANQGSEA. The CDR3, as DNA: TGCAGCGCCGCACGGGGTGGCGGAGGGAACACCGGGGAGCTGTTTTTT. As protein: CSAARGGGGNTGELFF.

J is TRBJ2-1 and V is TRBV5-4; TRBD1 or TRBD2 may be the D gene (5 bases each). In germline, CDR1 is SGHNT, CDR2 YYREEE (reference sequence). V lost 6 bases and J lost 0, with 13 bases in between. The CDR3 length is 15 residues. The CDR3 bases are TGTGCCAGCAAACTGGGGGTGAGCTCCTACAATGAGCAGTTCTTC. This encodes CASKLGVSSYNEQFF.

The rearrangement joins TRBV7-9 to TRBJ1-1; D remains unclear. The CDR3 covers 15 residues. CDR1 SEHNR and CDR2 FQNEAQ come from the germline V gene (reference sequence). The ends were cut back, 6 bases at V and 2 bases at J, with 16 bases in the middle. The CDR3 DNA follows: TGTGCCAGCAGTATACTCTCCCGCCGTAACACTGAAGCTTTCTTT. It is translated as CASSILSRRNTEAFF.

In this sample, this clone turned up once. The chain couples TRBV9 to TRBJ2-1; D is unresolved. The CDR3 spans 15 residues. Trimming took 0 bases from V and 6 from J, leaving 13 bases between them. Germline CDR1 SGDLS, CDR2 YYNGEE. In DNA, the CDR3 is TGTGCCAGCAGCGTAGGTGGGCAGCAGGCCAATGAGCAGTTCTTC. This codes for CASSVGGQQANEQFF.

The CDR3 nucleotides are TGTGCCAGCAGTTTAGTCGGGGAGCTGTTTTTT. It yields the protein CASSLVGELFF. The chain recombines TRBV28 with TRBJ2-2; no reliable D call. There are 11 residues in the CDR3. Trimming pared 2 bases from V and 7 bases from J, leaving 2 bases between. Germline CDR1 reads MDHEN; CDR2 reads SYDVKM.

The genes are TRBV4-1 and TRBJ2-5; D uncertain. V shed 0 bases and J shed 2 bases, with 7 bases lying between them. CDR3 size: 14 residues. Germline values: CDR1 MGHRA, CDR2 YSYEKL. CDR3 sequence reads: CASSQDPDQETQYF. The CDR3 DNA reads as TGCGCCAGCAGCCAAGATCCAGATCAAGAGACCCAGTACTTC.